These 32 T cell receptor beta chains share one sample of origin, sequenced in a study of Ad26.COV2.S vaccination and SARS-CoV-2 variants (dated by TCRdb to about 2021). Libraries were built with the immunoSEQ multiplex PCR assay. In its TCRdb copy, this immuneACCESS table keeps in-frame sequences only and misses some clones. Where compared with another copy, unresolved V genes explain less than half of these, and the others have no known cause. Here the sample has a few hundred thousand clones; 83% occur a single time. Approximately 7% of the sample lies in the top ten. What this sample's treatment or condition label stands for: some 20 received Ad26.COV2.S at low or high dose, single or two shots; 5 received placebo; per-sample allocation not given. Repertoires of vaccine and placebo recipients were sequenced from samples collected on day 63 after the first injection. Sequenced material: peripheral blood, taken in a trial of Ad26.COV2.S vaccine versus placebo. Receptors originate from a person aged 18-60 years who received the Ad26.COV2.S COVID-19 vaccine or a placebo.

Written as DNA, the CDR3 is TGTGCCAGCAGCGTGGGACTAGCGGGGGGTGATTACGCAGATACGCAGTATTTT. This translates into CASSVGLAGGDYADTQYF. The chain employs TRBV4-2 and TRBJ2-3, with 15 bases lining up with TRBD2. The CDR3 consists of 18 residues. V lost 5 bases to trimming and J lost 4 bases; unmatched junction nucleotides: 10. Germline CDR1 reads LGHNA; CDR2 reads YNFKEQ.

The CDR3 protein is CASSVISANYGYTF. The CDR3 DNA follows: TGTGCCAGCAGCGTAATTTCAGCTAACTATGGCTACACCTTC. The chain employs TRBV9 and TRBJ1-2; D is ambiguous. Trimming shortened V by 1 base and J by 0 bases, and 7 bases separated the two germline ends. This CDR3 contains 14 residues. Germline CDR1 is SGDLS and CDR2 is YYNGEE.

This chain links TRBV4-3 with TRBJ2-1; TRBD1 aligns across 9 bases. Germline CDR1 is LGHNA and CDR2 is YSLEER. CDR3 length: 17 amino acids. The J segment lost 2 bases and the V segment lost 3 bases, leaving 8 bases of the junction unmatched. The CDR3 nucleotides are TGCGCCAGCAGCCAGGATACAGGGGGCGAAACCTACAATGAGCAGTTCTTC. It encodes CASSQDTGGETYNEQFF.

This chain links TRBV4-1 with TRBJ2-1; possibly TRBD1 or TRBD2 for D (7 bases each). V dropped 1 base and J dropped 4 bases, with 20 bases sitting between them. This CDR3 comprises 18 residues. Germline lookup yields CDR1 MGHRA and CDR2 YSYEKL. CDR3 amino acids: CASSQARGGAYPYNEQFF. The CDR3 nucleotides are TGCGCCAGCAGCCAAGCCAGGGGGGGGGCTTATCCTTACAATGAGCAGTTCTTC.

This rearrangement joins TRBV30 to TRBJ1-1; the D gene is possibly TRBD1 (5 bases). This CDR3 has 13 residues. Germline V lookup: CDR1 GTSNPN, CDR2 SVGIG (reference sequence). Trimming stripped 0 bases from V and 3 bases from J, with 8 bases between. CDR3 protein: CAWSVRQYTEAFF. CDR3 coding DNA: TGTGCCTGGAGTGTAAGACAGTACACTGAAGCTTTCTTT.

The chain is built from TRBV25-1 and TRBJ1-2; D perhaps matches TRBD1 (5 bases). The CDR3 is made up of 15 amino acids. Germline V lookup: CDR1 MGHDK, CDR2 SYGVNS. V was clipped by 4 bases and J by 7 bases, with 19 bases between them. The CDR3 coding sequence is TGTGCCAGCAGTGTGGCCGGGACCTTCGTCGGTGGCTACACCTTC. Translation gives CASSVAGTFVGGYTF.

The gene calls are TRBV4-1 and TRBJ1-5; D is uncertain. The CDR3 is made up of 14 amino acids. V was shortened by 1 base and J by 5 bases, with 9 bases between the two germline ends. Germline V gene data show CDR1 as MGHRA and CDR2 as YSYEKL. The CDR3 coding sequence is TGCGCCAGCAGCCAAGGACTTTGGGATCAGCCCCAGCATTTT. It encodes CASSQGLWDQPQHF.

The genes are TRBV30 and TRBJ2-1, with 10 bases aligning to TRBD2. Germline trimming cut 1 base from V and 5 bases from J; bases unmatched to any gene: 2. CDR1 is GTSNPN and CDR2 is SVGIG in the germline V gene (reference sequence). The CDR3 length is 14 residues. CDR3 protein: CAWSGLAGNNEQFF. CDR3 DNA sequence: TGTGCCTGGAGTGGACTAGCGGGTAACAATGAGCAGTTCTTC.

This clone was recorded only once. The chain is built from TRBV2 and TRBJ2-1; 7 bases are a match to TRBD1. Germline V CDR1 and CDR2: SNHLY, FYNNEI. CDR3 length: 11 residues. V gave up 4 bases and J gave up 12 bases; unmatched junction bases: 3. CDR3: CASSVRDRQFF. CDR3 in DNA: TGTGCCAGCAGTGTCCGGGACAGGCAGTTCTTC.

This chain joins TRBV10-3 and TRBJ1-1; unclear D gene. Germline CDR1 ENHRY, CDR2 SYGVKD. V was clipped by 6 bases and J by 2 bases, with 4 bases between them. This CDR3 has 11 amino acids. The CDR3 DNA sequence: TGTGCCATCAGGGAAAACACTGAAGCTTTCTTT. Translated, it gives CAIRENTEAFF.

CDR3 in amino acids: CASSPPSYNEQFF. DNA of the CDR3: TGTGCCAGCAGCCCCCCTAGTTACAATGAGCAGTTCTTC. The chain links TRBV11-2 to TRBJ2-1; D remains ambiguous. Germline assignment: CDR1 SGHAT and CDR2 FQNNGV. V was pared by 5 bases and J by 4 bases, with 9 bases between. The CDR3 is 13 amino acids.

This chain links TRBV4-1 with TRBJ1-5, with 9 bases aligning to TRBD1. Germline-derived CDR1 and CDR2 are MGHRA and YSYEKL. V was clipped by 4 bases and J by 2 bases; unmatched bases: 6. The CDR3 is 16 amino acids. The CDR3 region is CASSPGDRAGNQPQHF. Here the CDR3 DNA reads TGCGCCAGCAGCCCAGGGGACAGGGCGGGCAATCAGCCCCAGCATTTT.

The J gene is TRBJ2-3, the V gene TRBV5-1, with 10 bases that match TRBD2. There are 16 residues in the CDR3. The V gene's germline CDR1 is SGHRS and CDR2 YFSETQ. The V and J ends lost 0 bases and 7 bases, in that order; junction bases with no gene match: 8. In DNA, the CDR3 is TGCGCCAGCAGCTTGGGGGGGACTAGCGTGGGGAATACGCAGTATTTT. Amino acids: CASSLGGTSVGNTQYF.

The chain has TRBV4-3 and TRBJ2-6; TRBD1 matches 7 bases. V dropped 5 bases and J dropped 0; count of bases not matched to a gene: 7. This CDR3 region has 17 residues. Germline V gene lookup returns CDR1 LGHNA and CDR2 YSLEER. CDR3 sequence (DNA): TGCGCCAGCAGCATTCAGGGGGACAGCTCTGGGGCCAACGTCCTGACTTTC. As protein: CASSIQGDSSGANVLTF.

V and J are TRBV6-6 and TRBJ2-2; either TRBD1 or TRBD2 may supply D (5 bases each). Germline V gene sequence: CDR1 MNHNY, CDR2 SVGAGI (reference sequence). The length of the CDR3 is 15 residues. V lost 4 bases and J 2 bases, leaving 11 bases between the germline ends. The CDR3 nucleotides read TGTGCCAGCAGTTTTATGGGGGTAAACACCGGGGAGCTGTTTTTT. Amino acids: CASSFMGVNTGELFF.

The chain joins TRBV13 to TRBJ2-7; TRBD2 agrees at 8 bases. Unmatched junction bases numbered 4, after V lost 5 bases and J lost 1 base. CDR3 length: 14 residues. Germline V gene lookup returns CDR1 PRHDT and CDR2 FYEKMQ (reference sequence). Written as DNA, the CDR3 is TGTGCCAGCAGCCTCAGCGGGAGATCCTACGAGCAGTACTTC. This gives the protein CASSLSGRSYEQYF.

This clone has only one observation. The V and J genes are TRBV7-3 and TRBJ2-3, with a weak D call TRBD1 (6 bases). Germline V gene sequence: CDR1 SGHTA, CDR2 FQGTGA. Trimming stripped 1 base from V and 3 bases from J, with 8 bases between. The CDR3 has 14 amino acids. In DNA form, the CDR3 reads TGTGCCAGCAGCTTAATAGGGGGAACAGATACGCAGTATTTT. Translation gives CASSLIGGTDTQYF.

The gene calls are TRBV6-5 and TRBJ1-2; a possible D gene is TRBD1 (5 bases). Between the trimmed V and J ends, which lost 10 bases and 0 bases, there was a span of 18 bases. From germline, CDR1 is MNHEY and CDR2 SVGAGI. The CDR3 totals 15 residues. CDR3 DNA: TGTGCCACCGTCGACAGTACCCCCGCTAACTATGGCTACACCTTC. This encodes CATVDSTPANYGYTF.

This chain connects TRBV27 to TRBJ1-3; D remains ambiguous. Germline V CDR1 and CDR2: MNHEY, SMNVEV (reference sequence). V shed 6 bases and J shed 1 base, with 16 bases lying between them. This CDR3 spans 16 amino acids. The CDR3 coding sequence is TGTGCCAGCAGCCCAAATCCAATTAGGTCTGGAAACACCATATATTTT. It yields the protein CASSPNPIRSGNTIYF.

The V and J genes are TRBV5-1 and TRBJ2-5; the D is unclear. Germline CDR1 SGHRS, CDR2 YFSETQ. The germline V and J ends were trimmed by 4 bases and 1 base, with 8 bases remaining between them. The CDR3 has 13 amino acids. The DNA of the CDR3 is TGCGCCAGCAGCCCTCAGGCCCAAGAGACCCAGTACTTC. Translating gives CASSPQAQETQYF.

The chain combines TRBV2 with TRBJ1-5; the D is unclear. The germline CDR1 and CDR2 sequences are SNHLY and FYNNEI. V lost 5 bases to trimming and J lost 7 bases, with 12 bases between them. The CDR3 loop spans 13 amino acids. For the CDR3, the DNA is TGTGCCAGCAGTACAGACGGTGGACAGCCCCAGCATTTT. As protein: CASSTDGGQPQHF.

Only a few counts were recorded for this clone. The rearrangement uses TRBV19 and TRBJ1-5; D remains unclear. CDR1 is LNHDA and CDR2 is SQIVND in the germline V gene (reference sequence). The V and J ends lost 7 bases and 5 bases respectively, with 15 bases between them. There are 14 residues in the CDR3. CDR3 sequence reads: CASTRAGFYQPQHF. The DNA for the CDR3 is TGTGCCAGTACAAGGGCCGGGTTTTATCAGCCCCAGCATTTT. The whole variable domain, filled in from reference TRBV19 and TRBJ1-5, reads DGGITQSPKYLFRKEGQNVTLSCEQNLNHDAMYWYRQDPGQGLRLIYYSQIVNDFQKGDIAEGYSVSREKKESFPLTVTSAQKNPTAFYLCASTRAGFYQPQHFGDGTRLSIL.

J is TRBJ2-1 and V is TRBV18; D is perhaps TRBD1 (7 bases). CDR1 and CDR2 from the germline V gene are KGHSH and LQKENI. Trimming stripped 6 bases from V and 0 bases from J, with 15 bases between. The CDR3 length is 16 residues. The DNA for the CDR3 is TGTGCCAGCTCCCGCGGGACAGATAGCTCCTACAATGAGCAGTTCTTC. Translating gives CASSRGTDSSYNEQFF. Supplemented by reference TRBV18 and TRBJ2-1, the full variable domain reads NAGVMQNPRHLVRRRGQEARLRCSPMKGHSHVYWYRQLPEEGLKFMVYLQKENIIDESGMPKERFSAEFPKEGPSILRIQQVVRGDSAAYFCASSRGTDSSYNEQFFGPGTRLTVL.

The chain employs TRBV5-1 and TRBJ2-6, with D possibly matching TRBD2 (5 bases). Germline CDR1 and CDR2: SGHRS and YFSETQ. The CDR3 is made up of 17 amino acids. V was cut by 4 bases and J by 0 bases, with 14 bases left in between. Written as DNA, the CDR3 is TGCGCCAGCAGCGCGGGCGACGGACGCTCTGGGGCCAACGTCCTGACTTTC. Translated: CASSAGDGRSGANVLTF.

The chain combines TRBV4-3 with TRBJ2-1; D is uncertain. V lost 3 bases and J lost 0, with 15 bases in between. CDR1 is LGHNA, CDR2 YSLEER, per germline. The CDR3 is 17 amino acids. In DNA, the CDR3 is TGCGCCAGCAGCCAGGACGTTGCCCGCAGCTCCTACAATGAGCAGTTCTTC. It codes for CASSQDVARSSYNEQFF.

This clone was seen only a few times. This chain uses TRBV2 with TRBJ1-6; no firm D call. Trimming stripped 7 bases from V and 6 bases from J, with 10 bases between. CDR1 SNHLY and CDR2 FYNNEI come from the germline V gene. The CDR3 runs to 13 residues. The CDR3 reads CASKRLLNSPLHF. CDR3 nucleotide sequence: TGTGCCAGCAAGCGCCTCCTTAATTCACCCCTCCACTTT. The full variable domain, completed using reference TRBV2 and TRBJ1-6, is EPEVTQTPSHQVTQMGQEVILRCVPISNHLYFYWYRQILGQKVEFLVSFYNNEISEKSEIFDDQFSVERPDGSNFTLKIRSTKLEDSAMYFCASKRLLNSPLHFGNGTRLTVT.

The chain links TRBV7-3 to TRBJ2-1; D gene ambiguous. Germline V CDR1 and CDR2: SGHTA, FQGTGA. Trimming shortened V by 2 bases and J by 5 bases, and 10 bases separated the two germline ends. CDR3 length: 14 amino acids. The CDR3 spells CASSLYSSDNEQFF. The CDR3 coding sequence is TGTGCCAGCAGCTTATACTCCTCGGACAATGAGCAGTTCTTC.

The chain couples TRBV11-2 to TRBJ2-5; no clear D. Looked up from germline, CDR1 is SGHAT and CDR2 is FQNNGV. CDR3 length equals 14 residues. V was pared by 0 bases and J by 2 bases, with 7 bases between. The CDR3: CASSLDRQQETQYF. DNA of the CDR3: TGTGCCAGCAGCTTAGACCGCCAGCAAGAGACCCAGTACTTC.

This chain's CDR3 is CASSRDGSSGANVLTF. CDR3 coding DNA: TGTGCCAGCAGCCGCGACGGCAGCTCTGGGGCCAACGTCCTGACTTTC. This chain links TRBV4-2 with TRBJ2-6; D gene unclear. V was pared by 4 bases and J by 0 bases, with 10 bases between. This CDR3 has 16 residues. Germline CDR1 is LGHNA and CDR2 is YNFKEQ.

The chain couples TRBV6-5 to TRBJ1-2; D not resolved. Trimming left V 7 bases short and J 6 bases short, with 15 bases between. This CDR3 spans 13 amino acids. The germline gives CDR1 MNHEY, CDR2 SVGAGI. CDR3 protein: CASTRKGSDGYTF. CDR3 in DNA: TGTGCCAGCACTCGGAAGGGAAGTGATGGCTACACCTTC.

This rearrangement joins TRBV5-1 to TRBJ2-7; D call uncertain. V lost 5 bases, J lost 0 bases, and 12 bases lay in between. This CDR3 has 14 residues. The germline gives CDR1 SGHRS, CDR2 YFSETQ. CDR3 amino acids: CASSTNSGSYEQYF. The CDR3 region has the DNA TGCGCCAGCAGTACGAACTCAGGCTCCTACGAGCAGTACTTC.

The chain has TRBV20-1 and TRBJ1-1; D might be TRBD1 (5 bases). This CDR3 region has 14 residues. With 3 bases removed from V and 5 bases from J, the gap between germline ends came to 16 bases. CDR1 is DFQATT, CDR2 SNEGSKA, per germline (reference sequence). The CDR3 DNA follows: TGCAGTGCTAGTCAAAGGGGCGGGGGAACTGAAGCTTTCTTT. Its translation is CSASQRGGGTEAFF.